This TCR beta chain was observed in a study of shared clonotypes between healthy human individuals. Turning to the study itself: Ranging from 18 to 49 in age, donors were a couple of women and a few men.

Germline V gene lookup returns CDR1 SGHRS and CDR2 YFSETQ. This CDR3 has 18 amino acids. The trim removed 3 bases at V and 5 bases at J, leaving 17 bases unmatched. Some clones are missing from TCRdb's copy, which holds only in-frame ones; the method was immunoSEQ multiplex PCR. In the table there are over 2 million clones, over 85% of which are singletons. The clonotype originates from a young man in good health. V and J are TRBV5-1 and TRBJ2-5; TRBD1 matches 9 bases. The material sequenced was naive CD4+ T cells sorted from blood. The subset is: CD45RA+ positively selected. CDR3 coding DNA: TGCGCCAGCAGCTCAACGAGCGGGACAGGGAGACCCGCGGAGACCCAGTACTTC. It translates to CASSSTSGTGRPAETQYF.